What follows are 7 T cell receptor beta chains derived from one specimen sequenced in a study of post-analysis software for immune sequencing data. No antigens are known for them. Built from TCR beta cDNA, the libraries had unique molecular identifiers in them. TCRdb re-called the PCR reads with MiXCR, one entry per CDR3 protein. Here the sample spans some 450,000 distinct CDR3 sequences, 40% to 55% being singletons. Findings and caveats of the study: Relative to controls, patients had about five TRBV segments at higher frequency, with TRBV5-6, TRBV5-1 and TRBV20-1 among these.

The sequencing sample was made of blood. These receptor sequences come from a girl aged 10 to 17 with multiple sclerosis.

J is TRBJ2-3 and V is TRBV6-2 or TRBV6-3; no definite D call. The V end was cut by 1 base, the J end by 6 bases, with 14 bases between. Germline V gives CDR1 MNHEY, CDR2 SVGEGT. This CDR3 comprises 15 residues. This CDR3 is CASSYLASEGDTQYF. The DNA for the CDR3 is TGTGCCAGCAGTTACTTGGCTTCTGAAGGGGATACGCAGTATTTT.

Only a few counts were recorded for this clonotype. CDR3 amino acids: CASSVQGINNQPQHF. CDR3 in DNA: TGTGCCAGCAGTGTTCAGGGAATAAACAATCAGCCCCAGCATTTT. The genes are TRBV2 and TRBJ1-5; tentatively, D is TRBD1 (5 bases). The CDR3 sequence is 15 residues long. Germline CDR1 and CDR2: SNHLY and FYNNEI. The V end was cut by 4 bases, the J end by 3 bases, with 13 bases between.

This clonotype has only one observation. The chain couples TRBV6-4 to TRBJ2-7; 10 nucleotides line up with TRBD2. Germline values: CDR1 MRHNA, CDR2 SNTAGT. Trimming removed 8 bases from V and 0 bases from J; junction bases left unmatched: 10. The CDR3 is made up of 16 amino acids. The CDR3 loop is CASFELGLATSYEQYF. The CDR3 DNA reads TGTGCCAGCTTCGAACTGGGACTAGCGACCTCCTACGAGCAGTACTTC.

The gene calls are TRBV29-1 and TRBJ2-1; D is undetermined. CDR1 and CDR2 from the germline V gene are SQVTM and ANQGSEA. The CDR3 contains 14 residues. Trimming shortened V by 8 bases and J by 7 bases, and 21 bases separated the two germline ends. CDR3 region: CSKMEGPGWNEQFF. In nucleotides, the CDR3 is TGCAGCAAGATGGAAGGGCCTGGATGGAATGAGCAGTTCTTC.

The chain uses TRBV7-6 and TRBJ2-7; D tentatively fits TRBD1 or TRBD2 (5 bases each). Germline CDR1 is SGHVS and CDR2 is FNYEAQ. Trimming pared 5 bases from V and 2 bases from J, leaving 10 bases between. The CDR3 has 13 amino acids. In DNA, the CDR3 is TGTGCCAGCAGCACTGGGACCACCTACGAGCAGTACTTC. Translation: CASSTGTTYEQYF.

This clonotype was recorded only once. A far larger clone lies a single base away; this is likely a read error. The chain has TRBV7-2 and TRBJ2-1, with D uncertain. Trimming removed 1 base from V and 3 bases from J, with 4 bases in between. The CDR3 is made up of 13 amino acids. Germline V gene data show CDR1 as SGHTA and CDR2 as FQGNSA. CDR3 bases: TGTGCCAGCAGCTTAGGGAACTACAATGAGCAGTTCTTC. Its translation is CASSLGNYNEQFF.

Concerning this clonotype itself: Being one base from a much bigger clone, this may be a read error. The conserved phenylalanine or tryptophan normally closing the CDR3 is absent here, so this likely arose from a read error. The chain couples TRBV5-1 to TRBJ2-5; possibly TRBD1 for D (6 bases). This CDR3 contains 13 residues. The germline V gene encodes CDR1 SGHRS and CDR2 YFSETQ. Trimming pared 6 bases from V and 2 bases from J, leaving 11 bases between. DNA of the CDR3: TGCGCCAGCAACCCAGGGGATCAAGAGACCCAGTACTTA. This sequence encodes CASNPGDQETQYL.